The sequence of this T cell receptor (beta chain) was determined in a study of shared clonotypes between healthy human individuals. Per germline, CDR1 LNHDA and CDR2 SQIVND (reference sequence). V dropped 2 bases and J dropped 0 bases, with 5 bases sitting between them. The CDR3 consists of 13 residues. CD45RO-negative cells were positively selected for CCR7, leaving out terminally differentiated effector memory CD45RA+ cells. The assay was immunoSEQ multiplex PCR, and TCRdb's table has in-frame clones only and misses some. This table has hundreds of thousands of clones, about 90% appearing once. Source material: naive CD8+ T cells sorted from blood. The receptor comes from a young man in good health. The V and J genes are TRBV19 and TRBJ2-7; no clear D. The CDR3 sequence: CASSIQASYEQYF. Written as DNA, the CDR3 is TGTGCCAGTAGTATACAGGCCTCCTACGAGCAGTACTTC.